The clone carrying this T cell receptor (beta chain) was picked up many times. The antigen is not known. The data were obtained in a study of HIV-infected patients and healthy controls. Whole-study findings and limits: Untreated HIV+ repertoires had roughly threefold fewer distinct CDR3s and lower Shannon diversity than healthy controls.

The repertoire came from unfractionated whole blood and reflected all unsorted peripheral T cells. CDR3 size: 15 residues. Losses at the gene ends were 3 bases for V and 4 bases for J; bases not matched to a gene: 7. The germline V gene has CDR1 SGHTA and CDR2 FQGNSA. cDNA was made from about 480 ng RNA using alpha and beta constant primers. Alpha and beta chain libraries were made separately by chain-specific third strand synthesis with multiplexing indices. TCRdb re-called the 5' RACE reads with MiXCR, one entry per CDR3 protein. This table has under 25,000 distinct CDR3 sequences, around 9.3% appearing once.

The source is an adult in good health. This chain uses TRBV7-2 with TRBJ1-1, with TRBD1 matching 8 bases. The sample comprised blood. The CDR3 region is CASSFSGGLGTEAFF. The CDR3 DNA sequence: TGTGCCAGCAGCTTCTCAGGGGGCTTGGGCACTGAAGCTTTCTTT.